This TCR beta chain comes out of a study of T cell clones after liver transplantation (dated 2019 in TCRdb). The study in broad terms: The samples were obtained from ITN030ST, a randomized trial that attempted immunosuppression withdrawal within 2 years after liver transplantation. Tolerance meant complete immunosuppression withdrawal for at least one year without liver enzymes rising beyond twice the upper limit of normal. Of the 8 liver transplant recipients making up the studied cohort, 3 were classified as tolerant and 5 as non-tolerant. Blood samples were collected pre-transplant, then pre-randomization ahead of withdrawal, and finally post-randomization once withdrawal had either been completed or failed. Donor-reactive T cell clones were identified by TCRbeta sequencing after a pre-transplant mixed lymphocyte reaction and then tracked in post-transplant blood. No induction therapy was given to the subjects, and standard immunosuppression was administered until randomization at 12-24 months post-transplant. Third party-reactive TCRbeta sequences were also identified from pre-transplant MLRs to serve as an antigen-independent comparator for donor-reactive sequences. Three of the eight recipients were HCV-positive; the others were transplanted for non-autoimmune, non-viral indications. The study at large found these results: The decline in donor-reactive sequences exceeded the decline in third party-reactive sequences, suggesting partial antigen-specific deletion that was unrelated to withdrawal success. Once repertoire turnover was taken into account, donor-reactive detection showed a significant reduction for CD4 in 7 of 8 subjects and for CD8 in 8 of 8. In a couple of subjects, low numbers of available donor cells limited the measurable donor-reactive repertoire. Because of small, heterogeneous patient numbers and non-standardized post-transplant time points, the conclusions were only preliminary. Because allograft tissue specimens were not available, migration of donor-reactive T cells into the graft, rather than deletion, may have occurred. Circulating donor-reactive CD4 TCRbeta sequences fell significantly post-transplant in 5 of 8 subjects, irrespective of tolerance or HCV status.

Unstimulated PBMCs, after thawing, were stained for CD3, CD4 and CD8 and then FACS-sorted into CD3+CD4+ and CD3+CD8+ populations. All 8 studied subjects were randomized to immunosuppression withdrawal. The Qiagen DNeasy Blood and Tissue Kit was used to isolate genomic DNA. About this clone: There is no known antigen for this receptor. Per-base qualities were not stored, and no clone one base away is much larger.

CDR1 MNHEY and CDR2 SVGAGI are derived from the germline V gene. V was cut back by 2 bases and J by 7 bases, leaving a gap of 11 bases between them. The CDR3 goes from the cysteine to the phenylalanine over 13 residues. Here the CDR3 DNA is all that survives: 39 bases in frame from base 1. High-throughput TCRbeta CDR3 sequencing of frozen genomic DNA was performed by immunoSEQ, with PCR amplification, mapping, bias correction and internal controls included. On the study's bioinformatics: Productive rearrangements were retained, and unique TCRbeta sequences were defined by the CDR3 nucleotide sequence together with the V and J gene. Donor-reactive sequences required at least 5-fold expansion in CFSE-low cells versus unstimulated pre-transplant cells and at least 0.01% frequency. Minimum frequency thresholds were set for each subject based on the unstimulated sample with the lowest template count, ensuring at least 90% detection power. Repertoire turnover was measured by Jensen-Shannon divergence between the top 1000 TCRbeta sequences post- and pre-transplant. Changes in detection of donor-reactive sequences were tested with two-sided Fisher's exact tests. TCRdb took this table from immuneACCESS and kept in-frame rearrangements with V and J called. Such tables lack part of the clones; where checked against another copy, unresolved V genes explain under half of the gap, and the rest is unexplained. V and J calls and clone size are those listed in that table; D and trimming were worked out from the DNA. The sample yields fewer than 65,000 clones; roughly nine tenths were counted once. The ten largest clonotypes hold 13% to 15% of the sample.

The sample in question was CD8+ T cells from blood, obtained 12 months after liver transplant. Rearrangement joined TRBV6-5 to TRBJ1-2, with no D gene named confidently. The sequence was collected from a human patient who received a liver transplant. After transplantation, some T cells may belong to the graft donor instead of the recipient. The sequence in DNA is TGTGCCAGCAGTTACGCGGTTTGGGGTGGCTACACCTTC. Protein translation: CASSYAVWGGYTF.